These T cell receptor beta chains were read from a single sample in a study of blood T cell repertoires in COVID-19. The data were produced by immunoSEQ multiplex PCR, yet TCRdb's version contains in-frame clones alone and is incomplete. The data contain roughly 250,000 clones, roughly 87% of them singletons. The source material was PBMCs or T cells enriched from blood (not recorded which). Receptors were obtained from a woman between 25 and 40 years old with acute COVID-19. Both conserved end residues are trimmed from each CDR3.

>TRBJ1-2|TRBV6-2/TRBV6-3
ASSTRQRSNYGYT
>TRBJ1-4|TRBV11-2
ASSSVRQGVNEKLF
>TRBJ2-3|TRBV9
ASSVDLAGGYSTDTQY
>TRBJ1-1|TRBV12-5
ASGLLGGVGTEAF
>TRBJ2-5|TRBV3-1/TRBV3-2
ASSQDWRTSGGWQY
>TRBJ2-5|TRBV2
ASSLGYAGGQETQY
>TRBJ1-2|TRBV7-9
ASSLDQIYGYT
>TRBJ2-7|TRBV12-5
ASGLSLGLAGEYEQY
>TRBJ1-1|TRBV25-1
ASSNRDRGFSEAF
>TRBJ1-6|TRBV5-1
ASSSSSDRGLSPLH
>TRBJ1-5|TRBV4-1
ASSHPPEQPQH
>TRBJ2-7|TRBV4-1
ASSDPLSARSSYEQY
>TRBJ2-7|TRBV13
ASSLAGRGGFYEQY
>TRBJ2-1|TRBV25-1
ASSDIRGSTYNEQF
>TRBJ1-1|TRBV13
ASSLEGQHTEAF
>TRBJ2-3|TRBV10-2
ASRYDEGVTDTQY
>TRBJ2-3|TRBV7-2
ASSLREGDTQY
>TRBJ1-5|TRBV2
ASSEGGQGNQPQH
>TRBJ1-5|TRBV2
ASSEPDRTQH
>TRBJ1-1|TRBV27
ASSLRGGVTEAF
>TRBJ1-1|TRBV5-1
ASSYLVWDRGLNTEAF
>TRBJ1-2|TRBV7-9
ASRDDRAEGYT
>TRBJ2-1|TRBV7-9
ASRRVGSEQF
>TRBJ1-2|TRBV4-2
ASSQGQKANYGYT
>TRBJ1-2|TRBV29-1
SVAPGRPLGYGYT
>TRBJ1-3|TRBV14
ASSQARSPGNTIY
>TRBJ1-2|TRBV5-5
ASSLPDGYT
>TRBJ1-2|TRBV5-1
ASSLEAPDRADGYT
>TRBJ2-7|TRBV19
ASSRDSSYEQY
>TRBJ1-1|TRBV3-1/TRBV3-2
ASSQTLGVEAF
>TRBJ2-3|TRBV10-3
AISAGLAGTSEDTQY
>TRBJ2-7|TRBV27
ASSRKGRDYEQY
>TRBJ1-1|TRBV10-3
AISEGLQVAEAF
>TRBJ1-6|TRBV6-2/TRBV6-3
ASSYRTGTNSPLH
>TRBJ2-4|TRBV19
ASRTGVMGAKNIQY
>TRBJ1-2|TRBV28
ASSPPGQGYGYT
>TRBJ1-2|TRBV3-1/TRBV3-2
ASSQGAGTHGYT
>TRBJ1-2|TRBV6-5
ASSRNRAGYT
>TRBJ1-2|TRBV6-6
ASTERGESLYGYT
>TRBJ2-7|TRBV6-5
ASRTTGQGAYEQY
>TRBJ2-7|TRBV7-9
ASSRTGGYEQY
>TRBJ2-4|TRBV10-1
ASSEIIGDRDIQY
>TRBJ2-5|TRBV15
ATGGDRAGEETQY
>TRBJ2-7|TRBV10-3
AISEMEVYEQY
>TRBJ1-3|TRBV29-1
SVGTANSGNTIY
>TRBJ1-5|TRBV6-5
ASSKSTGSNQPQH
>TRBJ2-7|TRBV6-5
ASSSDRETYEQY
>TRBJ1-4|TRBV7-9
ASSFGTAGEKLF
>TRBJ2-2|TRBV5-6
ASSALGLAGGRTGELF
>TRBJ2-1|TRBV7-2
ASSFQPGTGSHEQF
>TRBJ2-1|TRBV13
ASSLELALPNEQF
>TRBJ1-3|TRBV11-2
ASSSIHGNTIY
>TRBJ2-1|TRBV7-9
ASSPTSGGVDEQF